This T cell receptor (beta chain) originates from a study of Ad26.COV2.S vaccination and SARS-CoV-2 variants. As for treatment: around 19 received Ad26.COV2.S at low or high dose, single or two shots; a few received placebo; per-sample allocation not given. Sampling was done on day 63 after the first vaccine or placebo injection. V lost 4 bases, J lost 3 bases, and 22 bases lay in between. Germline-derived CDR1 and CDR2 are GTSNPN and SVGIG (reference sequence). The CDR3 has 16 residues. Here immunoSEQ multiplex PCR was the method, and the copy in TCRdb shows in-frame clones only, minus some. This table has hundreds of thousands of clones, about 90% appearing once.

The V call is TRBV30, the J call TRBJ2-7, with D maybe TRBD2 (7 bases). Sequenced material: peripheral blood, taken in a trial of Ad26.COV2.S vaccine versus placebo. The TCR originated in a person aged 18-65 years who received the Ad26.COV2.S COVID-19 vaccine or a placebo. The CDR3: CAWKRGGAGVGYEQYF. The CDR3 DNA reads as TGTGCCTGGAAGAGGGGGGGAGCGGGCGTGGGCTACGAGCAGTACTTC.